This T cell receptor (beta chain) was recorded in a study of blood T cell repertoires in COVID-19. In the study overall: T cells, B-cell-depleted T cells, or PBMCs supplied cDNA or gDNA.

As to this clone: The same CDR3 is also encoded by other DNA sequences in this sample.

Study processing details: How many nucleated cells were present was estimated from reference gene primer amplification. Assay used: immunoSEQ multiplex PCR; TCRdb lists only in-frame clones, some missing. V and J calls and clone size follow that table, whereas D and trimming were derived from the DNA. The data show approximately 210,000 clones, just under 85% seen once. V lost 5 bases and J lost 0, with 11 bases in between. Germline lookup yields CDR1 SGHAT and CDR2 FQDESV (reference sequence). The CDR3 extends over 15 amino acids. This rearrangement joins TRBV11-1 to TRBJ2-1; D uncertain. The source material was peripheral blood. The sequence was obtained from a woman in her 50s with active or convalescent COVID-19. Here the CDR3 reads CASSPSSSSYNEQFF. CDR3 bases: TGTGCCAGCAGCCCCTCATCCAGCTCCTACAATGAGCAGTTCTTC.